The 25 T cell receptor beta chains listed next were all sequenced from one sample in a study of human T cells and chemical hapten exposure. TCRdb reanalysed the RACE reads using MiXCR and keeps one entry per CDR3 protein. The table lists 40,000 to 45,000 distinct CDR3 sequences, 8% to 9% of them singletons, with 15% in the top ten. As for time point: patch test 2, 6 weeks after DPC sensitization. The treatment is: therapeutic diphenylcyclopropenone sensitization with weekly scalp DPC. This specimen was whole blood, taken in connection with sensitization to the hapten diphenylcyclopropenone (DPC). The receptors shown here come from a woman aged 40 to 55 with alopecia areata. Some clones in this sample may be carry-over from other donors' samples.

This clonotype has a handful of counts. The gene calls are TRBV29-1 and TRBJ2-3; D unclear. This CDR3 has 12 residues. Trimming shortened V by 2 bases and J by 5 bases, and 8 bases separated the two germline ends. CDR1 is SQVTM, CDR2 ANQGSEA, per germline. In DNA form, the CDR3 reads TGCAGCGTTGAACCCCGAATAGATACGCAGTATTTT. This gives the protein CSVEPRIDTQYF.

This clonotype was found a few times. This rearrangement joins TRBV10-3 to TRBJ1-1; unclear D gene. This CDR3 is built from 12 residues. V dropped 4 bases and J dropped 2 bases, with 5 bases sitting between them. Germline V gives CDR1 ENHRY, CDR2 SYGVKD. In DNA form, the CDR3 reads TGTGCCATCAGTGGCAGTAACACTGAAGCTTTCTTT. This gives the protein CAISGSNTEAFF.

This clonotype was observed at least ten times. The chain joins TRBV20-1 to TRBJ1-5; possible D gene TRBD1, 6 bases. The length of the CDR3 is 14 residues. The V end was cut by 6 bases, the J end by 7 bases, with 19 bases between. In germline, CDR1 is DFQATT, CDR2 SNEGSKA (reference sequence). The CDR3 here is CSARARGGYQPQHF. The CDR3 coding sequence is TGCAGTGCCCGGGCCAGGGGCGGTTACCAGCCCCAGCATTTT.

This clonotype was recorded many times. DNA for the CDR3: TGCGCCAGCAGCCCGATAGGGCCCAATCAGCCCCAGCATTTT. The encoded protein is CASSPIGPNQPQHF. The chain couples TRBV5-1 to TRBJ1-5, with D unresolved. There are 14 residues in the CDR3. V was clipped by 4 bases and J by 3 bases, with 11 bases between them. Germline loops: CDR1 SGHRS, CDR2 YFSETQ. The full variable domain, rest sourced from reference TRBV5-1 and TRBJ1-5, is KAGVTQTPRYLIKTRGQQVTLSCSPISGHRSVSWYQQTPGQGLQFLFEYFSETQRNKGNFPGRFSGRQFSNSRSEMNVSTLELGDSALYLCASSPIGPNQPQHFGDGTRLSIL.

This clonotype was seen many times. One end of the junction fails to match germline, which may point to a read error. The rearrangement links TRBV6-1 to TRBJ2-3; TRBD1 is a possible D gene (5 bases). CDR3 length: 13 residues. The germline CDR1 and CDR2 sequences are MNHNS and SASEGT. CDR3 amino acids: CASSDQGTATQYF. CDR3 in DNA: TGTGCCAGCAGTGATCAGGGTACAGCTACGCAGTATTTT.

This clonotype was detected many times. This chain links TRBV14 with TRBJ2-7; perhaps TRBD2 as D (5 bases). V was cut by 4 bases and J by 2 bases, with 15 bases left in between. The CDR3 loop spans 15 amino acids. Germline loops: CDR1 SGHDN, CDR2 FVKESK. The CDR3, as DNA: TGTGCCAGCAGCCCTCGACGGGAATATACCTACGAGCAGTACTTC. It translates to CASSPRREYTYEQYF.

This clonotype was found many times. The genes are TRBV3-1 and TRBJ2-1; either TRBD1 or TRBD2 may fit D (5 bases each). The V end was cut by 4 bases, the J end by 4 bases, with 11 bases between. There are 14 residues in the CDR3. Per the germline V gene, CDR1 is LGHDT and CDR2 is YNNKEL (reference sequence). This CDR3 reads CASSLRGPYNEQFF. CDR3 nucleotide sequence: TGTGCCAGCAGCCTCCGGGGCCCTTACAATGAGCAGTTCTTC.

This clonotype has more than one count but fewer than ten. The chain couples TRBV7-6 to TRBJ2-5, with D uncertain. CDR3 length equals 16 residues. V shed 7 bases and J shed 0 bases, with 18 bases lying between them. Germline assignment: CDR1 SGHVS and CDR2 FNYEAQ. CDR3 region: CASTLNKGLYQETQYF. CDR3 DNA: TGTGCCAGCACCCTTAACAAGGGTTTGTACCAAGAGACCCAGTACTTC. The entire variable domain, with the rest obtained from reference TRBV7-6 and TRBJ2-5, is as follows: GAGVSQSPRYKVTKRGQDVALRCDPISGHVSLYWYRQALGQGPEFLTYFNYEAQQDKSGLPNDRFSAERPEGSISTLTIQRTEQRDSAMYRCASTLNKGLYQETQYFGPGTRLLVL.

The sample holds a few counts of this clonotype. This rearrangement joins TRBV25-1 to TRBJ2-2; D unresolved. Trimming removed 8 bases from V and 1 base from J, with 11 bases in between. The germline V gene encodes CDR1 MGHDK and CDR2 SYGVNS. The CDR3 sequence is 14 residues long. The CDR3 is CASSPRQNTGELFF. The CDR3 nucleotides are TGTGCCAGCTCTCCTCGACAGAACACCGGGGAGCTGTTTTTT. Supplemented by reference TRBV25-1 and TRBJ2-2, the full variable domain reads EADIYQTPRYLVIGTGKKITLECSQTMGHDKMYWYQQDPGMELHLIHYSYGVNSTEKGDLSSESTVSRIRTEHFPLTLESARPSHTSQYLCASSPRQNTGELFFGEGSRLTVL.

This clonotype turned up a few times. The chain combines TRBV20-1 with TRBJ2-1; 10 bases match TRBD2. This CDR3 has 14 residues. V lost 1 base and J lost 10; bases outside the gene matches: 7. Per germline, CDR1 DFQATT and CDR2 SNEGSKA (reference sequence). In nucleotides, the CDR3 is TGCAGTGCTAGAGCAAGCGGGGGGGCCATCGAGCAGTTCTTC. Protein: CSARASGGAIEQFF.

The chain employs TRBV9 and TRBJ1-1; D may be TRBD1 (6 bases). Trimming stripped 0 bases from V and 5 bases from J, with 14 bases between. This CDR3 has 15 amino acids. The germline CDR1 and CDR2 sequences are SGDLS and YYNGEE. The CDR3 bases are TGTGCCAGCAGCGTAGACTTGAGGGGGGCGACTGAAGCTTTCTTT. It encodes CASSVDLRGATEAFF.

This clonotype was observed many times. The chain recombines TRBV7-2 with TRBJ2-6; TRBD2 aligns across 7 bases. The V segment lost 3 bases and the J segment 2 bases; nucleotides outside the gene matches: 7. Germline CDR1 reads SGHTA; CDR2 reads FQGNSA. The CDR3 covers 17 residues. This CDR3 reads CASSFGGGSAGANVLTF. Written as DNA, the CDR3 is TGTGCCAGCAGCTTCGGAGGCGGGAGTGCTGGGGCCAACGTCCTGACTTTC.

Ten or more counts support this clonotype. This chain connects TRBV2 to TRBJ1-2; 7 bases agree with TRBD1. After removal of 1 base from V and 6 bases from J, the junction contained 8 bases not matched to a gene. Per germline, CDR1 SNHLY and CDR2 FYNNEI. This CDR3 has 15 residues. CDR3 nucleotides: TGTGCCAGCAGTGAAGTCAGGGGGGACTCAGATGGCTACACCTTC. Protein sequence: CASSEVRGDSDGYTF.

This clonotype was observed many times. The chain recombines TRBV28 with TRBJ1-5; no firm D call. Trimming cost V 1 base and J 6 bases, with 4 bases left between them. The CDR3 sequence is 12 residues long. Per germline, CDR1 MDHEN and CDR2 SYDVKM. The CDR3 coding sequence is TGTGCCAGCAGTTTATCTAGTCAGCCCCAGCATTTT. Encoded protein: CASSLSSQPQHF.

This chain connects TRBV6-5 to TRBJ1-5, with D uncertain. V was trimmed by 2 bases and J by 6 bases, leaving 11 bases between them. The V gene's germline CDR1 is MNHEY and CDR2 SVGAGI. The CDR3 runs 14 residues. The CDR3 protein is CASSYAGMGQPQHF. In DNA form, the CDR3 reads TGTGCCAGCAGTTACGCGGGGATGGGTCAGCCCCAGCATTTT.

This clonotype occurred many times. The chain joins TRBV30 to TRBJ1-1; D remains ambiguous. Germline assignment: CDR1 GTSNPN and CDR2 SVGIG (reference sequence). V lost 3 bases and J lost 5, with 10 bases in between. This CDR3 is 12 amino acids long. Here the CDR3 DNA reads TGTGCCTGGAGAATGGGGTTAACTGAAGCTTTCTTT. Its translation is CAWRMGLTEAFF.

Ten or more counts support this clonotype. DNA of the CDR3: TGTGCCACCAGTGACTGGGGGCGTGGGGAAGCTTTCTTT. Encoded protein: CATSDWGRGEAFF. V gene TRBV24-1 combines with J gene TRBJ1-1; a weak D match, TRBD1 (6 bases). V gave up 4 bases and J gave up 8 bases, with 13 bases separating them. The V gene's germline CDR1 is KGHDR and CDR2 SFDVKD. The CDR3 runs 13 residues.

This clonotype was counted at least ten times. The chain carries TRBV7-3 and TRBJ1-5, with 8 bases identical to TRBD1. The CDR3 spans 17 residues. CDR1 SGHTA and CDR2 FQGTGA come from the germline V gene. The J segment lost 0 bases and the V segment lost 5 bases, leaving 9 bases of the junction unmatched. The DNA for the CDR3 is TGTGCCAGCAGCCTTCAGACAGGGGATTATAGCAATCAGCCCCAGCATTTT. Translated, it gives CASSLQTGDYSNQPQHF.

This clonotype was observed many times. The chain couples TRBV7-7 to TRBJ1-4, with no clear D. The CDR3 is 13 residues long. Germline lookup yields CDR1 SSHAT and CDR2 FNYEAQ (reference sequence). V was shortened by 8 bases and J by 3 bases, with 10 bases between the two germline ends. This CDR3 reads CASSAGPNEKLFF. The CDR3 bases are TGTGCCAGCTCGGCAGGACCTAATGAAAAACTGTTTTTT.

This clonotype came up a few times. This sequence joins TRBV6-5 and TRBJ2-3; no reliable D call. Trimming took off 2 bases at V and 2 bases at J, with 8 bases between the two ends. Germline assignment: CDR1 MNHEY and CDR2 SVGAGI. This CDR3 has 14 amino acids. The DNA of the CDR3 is TGTGCCAGCAGTTACAAGGACCACACAGATACGCAGTATTTT. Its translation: CASSYKDHTDTQYF.

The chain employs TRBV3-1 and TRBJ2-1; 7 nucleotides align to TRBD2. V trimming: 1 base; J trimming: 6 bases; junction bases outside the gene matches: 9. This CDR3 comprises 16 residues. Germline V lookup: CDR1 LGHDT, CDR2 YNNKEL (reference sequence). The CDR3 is CASSQAWGGVRNEQFF. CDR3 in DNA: TGTGCCAGCAGCCAAGCCTGGGGGGGGGTCCGCAATGAGCAGTTCTTC.

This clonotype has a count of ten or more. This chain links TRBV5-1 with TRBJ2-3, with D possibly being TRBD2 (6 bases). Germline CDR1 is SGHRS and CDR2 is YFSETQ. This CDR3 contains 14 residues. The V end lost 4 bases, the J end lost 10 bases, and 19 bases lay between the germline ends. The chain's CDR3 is CASSPGDGIKAQYF. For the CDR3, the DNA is TGCGCCAGCAGCCCGGGGGATGGAATAAAAGCGCAGTATTTT.

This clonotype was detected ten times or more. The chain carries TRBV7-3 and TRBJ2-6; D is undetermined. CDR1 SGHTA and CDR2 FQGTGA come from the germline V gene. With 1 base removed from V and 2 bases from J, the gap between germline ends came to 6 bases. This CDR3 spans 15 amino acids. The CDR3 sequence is CASSLNTPGANVLTF. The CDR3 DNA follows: TGTGCCAGCAGCTTAAATACCCCTGGGGCCAACGTCCTGACTTTC.

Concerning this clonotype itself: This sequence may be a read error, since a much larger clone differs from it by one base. In DNA, the CDR3 is TGTGCCCGGAGTGACCCAGAGACAGGGACCTACGAGCAGTACTTC. This gives the protein CARSDPETGTYEQYF. The chain combines TRBV30 with TRBJ2-7; 7 bases match TRBD1. This CDR3 spans 15 amino acids. The germline V gene encodes CDR1 GTSNPN and CDR2 SVGIG (reference sequence).

The CDR3 DNA is TGTGCCAGTACAGGGGGCGGGACTGAAGCTTTCTTT. As protein: CASTGGGTEAFF. The chain carries TRBV2 and TRBJ1-1; 9 bases align to TRBD1. Per the germline V gene, CDR1 is SNHLY and CDR2 is FYNNEI. The CDR3 length is 12 residues. The ends lost 9 bases at V and 5 bases at J; junction bases unmatched: 4. The whole variable domain, remainder taken from reference TRBV2 and TRBJ1-1, is EPEVTQTPSHQVTQMGQEVILRCVPISNHLYFYWYRQILGQKVEFLVSFYNNEISEKSEIFDDQFSVERPDGSNFTLKIRSTKLEDSAMYFCASTGGGTEAFFGQGTRLTVV.